This entry lists 13 T cell receptor beta chains sequenced from one sample in a study of T cell changes during pregnancy in multiple sclerosis. Data came from immunoSEQ multiplex PCR; TCRdb stores just in-frame clones and leaves some out. The sample contains 45,000 to 55,000 clones, 85% to 95% of which appear only once. The sequences come from CD4+ T cells from peripheral blood mononuclear cells, collected after pregnancy. These TCRs come from a female donor in good health, enrolled as a control in a pregnancy study.

The chain joins TRBV10-3 to TRBJ2-1; D is perhaps TRBD2 (5 bases). V shed 5 bases and J shed 4 bases, with 15 bases lying between them. Germline V gene lookup returns CDR1 ENHRY and CDR2 SYGVKD. The CDR3 consists of 15 residues. This CDR3 is CAISNGKAAYNEQFF. DNA for the CDR3: TGTGCCATCAGTAACGGGAAGGCGGCGTACAATGAGCAGTTCTTC.

This clone was recorded only once. The chain has TRBV9 and TRBJ2-7, with 7 bases aligning to TRBD1. CDR3 size: 16 residues. The germline gives CDR1 SGDLS, CDR2 YYNGEE. V lost 1 base to trimming and J lost 0 bases; unmatched junction nucleotides: 7. CDR3 sequence: CASSVTDSGGSYEQYF. The CDR3 DNA follows: TGTGCCAGCAGCGTAACTGACTCAGGGGGCTCCTACGAGCAGTACTTC.

The chain joins TRBV6-6 to TRBJ2-7; maybe TRBD2 (6 bases). The V gene's germline CDR1 is MNHNY and CDR2 SVGAGI (reference sequence). The CDR3 length is 15 residues. The V and J ends lost 7 bases and 4 bases respectively, with 20 bases between them. The CDR3 sequence: CASKTGRTMGYEQYF. In DNA form, the CDR3 reads TGTGCCAGCAAAACAGGAAGGACTATGGGGTACGAGCAGTACTTC.

This chain uses TRBV19 with TRBJ2-1, with D perhaps TRBD1 (6 bases). In germline, CDR1 is LNHDA, CDR2 SQIVND (reference sequence). The germline V and J ends were trimmed by 0 bases and 0 bases, with 12 bases remaining between them. The CDR3 has 17 residues. CDR3 sequence: CASSIDQGLSSYNEQFF. Here the CDR3 DNA reads TGTGCCAGTAGTATAGATCAGGGGCTAAGCTCCTACAATGAGCAGTTCTTC.

The V call is TRBV2, the J call TRBJ1-2; 9 nucleotides line up with TRBD1. Unmatched junction bases numbered 6, after V lost 6 bases and J lost 13 bases. The germline gives CDR1 SNHLY, CDR2 FYNNEI. The length of the CDR3 is 11 residues. The CDR3 DNA is TGTGCCAGCAGGGACAGGGGAAGGAGCACCTTC. Protein sequence: CASRDRGRSTF.

CDR3 protein: CASGAGWEYNQPQHF. CDR3 in DNA: TGTGCTAGTGGTGCCGGATGGGAGTACAATCAGCCCCAGCATTTT. J is TRBJ1-5 and V is TRBV12-5; the D is unclear. V gave up 5 bases and J gave up 3 bases, with 14 bases separating them. In germline, CDR1 is LGHNT, CDR2 FRNRAP. The CDR3 is 15 amino acids.

The chain uses TRBV19 and TRBJ1-1; a weak D match, TRBD1 (6 bases). Deletions cut 7 bases from V and 1 base from J, with 13 bases between. Per the germline V gene, CDR1 is LNHDA and CDR2 is SQIVND (reference sequence). CDR3 length: 14 amino acids. The CDR3 nucleotides are TGTGCCAGTACCCCGGGACATCAGAACACTGAAGCTTTCTTT. Protein: CASTPGHQNTEAFF.

The chain employs TRBV30 and TRBJ2-3; 14 nucleotides match TRBD2. Germline CDR1 is GTSNPN and CDR2 is SVGIG (reference sequence). The CDR3 spans 16 residues. V lost 2 bases to trimming and J lost 10 bases; unmatched junction nucleotides: 11. The CDR3 loop is CAWSIPTSGGGGAQYF. The CDR3, as DNA: TGTGCCTGGAGTATTCCGACTAGCGGGGGGGGAGGGGCGCAGTATTTT.

J is TRBJ2-1 and V is TRBV6-5; 7 bases agree with TRBD2. V lost 2 bases to trimming and J lost 8 bases; unmatched junction nucleotides: 12. The CDR3 has 16 amino acids. Germline V gene data show CDR1 as MNHEY and CDR2 as SVGAGI. CDR3 DNA sequence: TGTGCCAGCAGTTACGCCCTACTGGGAGGGCCCGATGAGCAGTTCTTC. Translation: CASSYALLGGPDEQFF.

This clone turned up a few times. This rearrangement joins TRBV9 to TRBJ2-1; D is ambiguous. The CDR3 totals 14 residues. Between the trimmed V and J ends, which lost 0 bases and 8 bases, there was a span of 12 bases. CDR1 SGDLS and CDR2 YYNGEE come from the germline V gene. CDR3 DNA: TGTGCCAGCAGCGTAGCCGTACAGTCCGATGAGCAGTTCTTC. The encoded protein is CASSVAVQSDEQFF.

This clone has a single count. The chain combines TRBV5-6 with TRBJ2-1; 9 positions agree with TRBD1. Looked up from germline, CDR1 is SGHDT and CDR2 is YYEEEE. This CDR3 is 16 amino acids long. Trimming at V came to 3 bases and at J to 4 bases, leaving 8 bases not matched to a gene. CDR3 sequence reads: CASSSLGTGSYNEQFF. DNA for the CDR3: TGTGCCAGCAGCTCGCTAGGGACAGGGAGTTACAATGAGCAGTTCTTC. Using reference TRBV5-6 and TRBJ2-1 for the parts outside the CDR3, the full variable domain is DAGVTQSPTHLIKTRGQQVTLRCSPKSGHDTVSWYQQALGQGPQFIFQYYEEEERQRGNFPDRFSGHQFPNYSSELNVNALLLGDSALYLCASSSLGTGSYNEQFFGPGTRLTVL.

J is TRBJ1-5 and V is TRBV29-1; 9 nucleotides agree with TRBD1. The CDR3 has 13 residues. Looked up from germline, CDR1 is SQVTM and CDR2 is ANQGSEA. V lost 2 bases to trimming and J lost 6 bases; unmatched junction nucleotides: 2. The CDR3 protein is CSVERGQGQPQHF. CDR3 in DNA: TGCAGCGTTGAACGGGGACAGGGTCAGCCCCAGCATTTT.

The table lists this clone with a count of one. This rearrangement joins TRBV10-3 to TRBJ1-2; tentatively, D is TRBD1 (5 bases). The V end was cut by 11 bases, the J end by 7 bases, with 14 bases between. This CDR3 is built from 11 residues. In germline, CDR1 is ENHRY, CDR2 SYGVKD. DNA of the CDR3: TGTGCCGGAGAAGGGGCAAGTGGCTACACCTTC. Amino acids: CAGEGASGYTF.